This paragraph reports one TCR beta chain. These data come from a study of blood T cell repertoires in COVID-19. Across the study: Samples of COVID-19 (acute and convalescent) were obtained from the United States, Italy and Spain. From T cells, B-cell-depleted T cells, or PBMCs came the material, which was cDNA or gDNA.

The table came from immunoSEQ multiplex PCR; TCRdb's copy has only in-frame clones and leaves some out. Counted here are around 290,000 clones, around 90% occurring once; the ten biggest clones make up around 1%. The cohort comprised adults aged about 18 to 89 years residing in approximately 25 US areas. Two negative PCRs, clearance, or symptom resolution had been documented for recovered Cohort 3 donors. CDR1 is MNHEY, CDR2 SVGAGI, per germline. The CDR3 contains 13 residues. V was trimmed by 2 bases and J by 3 bases, leaving 8 bases between them. The rearrangement links TRBV6-5 to TRBJ2-7; tentatively, D is TRBD2 (5 bases). This TCR derives from a woman in her 30s who had recovered from COVID-19. Specimen: PBMCs or T cells enriched from blood (not recorded which). In nucleotides, the CDR3 is TGTGCCAGCAGTTACGAGGGCGGCTACGAGCAGTACTTC. Translation: CASSYEGGYEQYF.